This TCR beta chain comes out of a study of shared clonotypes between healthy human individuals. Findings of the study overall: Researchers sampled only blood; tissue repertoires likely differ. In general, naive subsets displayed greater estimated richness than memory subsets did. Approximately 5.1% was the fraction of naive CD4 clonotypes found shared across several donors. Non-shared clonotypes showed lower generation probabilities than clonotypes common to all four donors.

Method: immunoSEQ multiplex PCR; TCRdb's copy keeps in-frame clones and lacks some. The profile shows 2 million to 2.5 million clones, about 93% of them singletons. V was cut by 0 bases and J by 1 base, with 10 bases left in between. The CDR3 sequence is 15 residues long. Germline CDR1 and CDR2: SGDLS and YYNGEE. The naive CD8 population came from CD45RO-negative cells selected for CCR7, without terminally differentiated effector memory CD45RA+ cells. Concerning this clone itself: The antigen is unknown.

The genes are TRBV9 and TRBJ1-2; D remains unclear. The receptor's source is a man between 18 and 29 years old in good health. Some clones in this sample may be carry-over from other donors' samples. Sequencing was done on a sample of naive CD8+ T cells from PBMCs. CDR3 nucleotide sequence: TGTGCCAGCAGCGTAGAAAACAGCGTTAACTATGGCTACACCTTC. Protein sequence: CASSVENSVNYGYTF.